The next 8 T cell receptor beta chains were all read from a single sample in a study of Ad26.COV2.S vaccination and SARS-CoV-2 variants. Sample treatment: roughly 18 received Ad26.COV2.S at low or high dose, single or two shots; roughly five received placebo; per-sample allocation not given. Material that was analyzed had been drawn on day 63 after the first vaccine or placebo injection. Clones were sequenced by immunoSEQ multiplex PCR, and TCRdb holds only the in-frame ones, with some missing. The data show about 350,000 clones, 86% seen once. The sequencing here drew on peripheral blood, taken in a trial of Ad26.COV2.S vaccine versus placebo. These TCRs come from a person aged 18-65 years who received the Ad26.COV2.S COVID-19 vaccine or a placebo.

V is TRBV28 and J is TRBJ2-1, with 7 bases fitting TRBD2. Germline V gives CDR1 MDHEN, CDR2 SYDVKM. The length of the CDR3 is 15 residues. With V trimmed by 5 bases and J by 0 bases, 4 bases remained unmatched. Here the CDR3 reads CASSRGEASYNEQFF. CDR3 bases: TGTGCCAGCAGTCGGGGGGAAGCCTCCTACAATGAGCAGTTCTTC.

In DNA form, the CDR3 reads TGTGCCAGCAGCCATGTAACAGTGGGTTCACCCCTCCACTTT. Protein product: CASSHVTVGSPLHF. The chain has TRBV6-5 and TRBJ1-6; D is undetermined. This CDR3 spans 14 amino acids. V lost 6 bases and J lost 9, with 15 bases in between. Germline V lookup: CDR1 MNHEY, CDR2 SVGAGI.

The genes are TRBV7-9 and TRBJ2-7; D gene ambiguous. CDR3 size: 12 residues. From germline, CDR1 is SEHNR and CDR2 FQNEAQ (reference sequence). V dropped 1 base and J dropped 3 bases, with 4 bases sitting between them. This chain's CDR3 is CASSLVGYEQYF. In DNA, the CDR3 is TGTGCCAGCAGCTTAGTCGGCTACGAGCAGTACTTC.

This clone was counted a few times. The genes are TRBV27 and TRBJ1-1; 9 bases map to TRBD1. This CDR3 contains 14 residues. Germline assignment: CDR1 MNHEY and CDR2 SMNVEV (reference sequence). The V segment lost 6 bases and the J segment 1 base; nucleotides outside the gene matches: 3. The DNA for the CDR3 is TGTGCCAGCAGACAACAGGGGGCGAACACTGAAGCTTTCTTT. It yields the protein CASRQQGANTEAFF.

This chain links TRBV12-3 or TRBV12-4 with TRBJ2-7; the D call may be TRBD1 or TRBD2 (5 bases each). This CDR3 has 10 amino acids. V dropped 1 base and J dropped 12 bases, with 7 bases sitting between them. The CDR3 nucleotides are TGTGCCAGCAGTTTAGGGGGGACGTACTTC. Translated: CASSLGGTYF.

The CDR3 spells CATDDGFWSYTF. The CDR3 DNA reads as TGTGCCACGGATGACGGTTTTTGGAGCTACACCTTC. The chain couples TRBV24-1 to TRBJ1-2; the D is unclear. Trimming removed 10 bases at V and 9 bases at J, with 17 bases between. The CDR3 loop spans 12 amino acids. Germline V gene data show CDR1 as KGHDR and CDR2 as SFDVKD.

The V call is TRBV5-1, the J call TRBJ2-3, with 8 bases fitting TRBD2. J lost 4 bases, V lost 2 bases, and 15 bases had no gene match. The CDR3 is 18 residues long. Per germline, CDR1 SGHRS and CDR2 YFSETQ. The DNA for the CDR3 is TGCGCCAGCAGCTTCCGGGGGGCTAGCGGGTACATCGCAGATACGCAGTATTTT. Translating it yields CASSFRGASGYIADTQYF. The full variable domain, with the rest looked up from reference TRBV5-1 and TRBJ2-3, is KAGVTQTPRYLIKTRGQQVTLSCSPISGHRSVSWYQQTPGQGLQFLFEYFSETQRNKGNFPGRFSGRQFSNSRSEMNVSTLELGDSALYLCASSFRGASGYIADTQYFGPGTRLTVL.

J is TRBJ2-5 and V is TRBV3-1 (or the pseudogene TRBV3-2), with 9 bases lining up with TRBD1. Germline V gene data show CDR1 as LGHDT and CDR2 as YNNKEL (reference sequence). With 4 bases clipped from V and 1 base from J, the junction kept 7 bases outside the gene matches. The CDR3 covers 16 residues. CDR3 sequence: CASSLTGGVGQETQYF. CDR3 bases: TGTGCCAGCAGCCTTACAGGGGGCGTCGGCCAAGAGACCCAGTACTTC.